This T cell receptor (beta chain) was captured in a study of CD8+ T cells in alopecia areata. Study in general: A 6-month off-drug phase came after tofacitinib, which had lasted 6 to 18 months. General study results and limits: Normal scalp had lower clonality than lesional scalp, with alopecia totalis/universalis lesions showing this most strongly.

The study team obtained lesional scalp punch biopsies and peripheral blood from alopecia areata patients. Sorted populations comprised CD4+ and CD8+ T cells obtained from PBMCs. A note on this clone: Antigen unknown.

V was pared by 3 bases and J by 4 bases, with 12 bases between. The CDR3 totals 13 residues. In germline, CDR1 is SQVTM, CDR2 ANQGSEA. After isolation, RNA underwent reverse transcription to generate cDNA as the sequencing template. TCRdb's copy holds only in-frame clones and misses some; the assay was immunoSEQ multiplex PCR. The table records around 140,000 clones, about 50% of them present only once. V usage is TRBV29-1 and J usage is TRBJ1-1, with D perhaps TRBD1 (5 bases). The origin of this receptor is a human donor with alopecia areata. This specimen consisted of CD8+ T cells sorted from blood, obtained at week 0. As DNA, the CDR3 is TGCAGCGTTGATTTAGGGACTGGCACTGAAGCTTTCTTT. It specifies CSVDLGTGTEAFF.